A selection of T cell receptor beta chains follows, all from one sample in a study of cytomegalovirus exposure and HLA in healthy donors. Sequencing was performed with immunoSEQ multiplex PCR; in TCRdb, only in-frame clones are kept and a portion is missing. Of 250,000 to 350,000 clones listed, roughly 90% are singletons. Sequencing was done on a sample of PBMCs. These receptors were collected from a woman aged 18-29 years in good health and CMV-seronegative. Both conserved end residues are part of each CDR3. D genes are given only for firm matches. Clone size appears in some rows only: once, few, many, or a class for an expanded clone.

J | size | V | D | CDR3 | DNA
TRBJ1-1 | . | TRBV30 | . | CAWDSFTEAFF | TGTGCCTGGGACAGTTTCACTGAAGCTTTCTTT
TRBJ2-3 | . | TRBV30 | . | CAWSATGDTQYF | TGTGCCTGGAGTGCCACAGGGGATACGCAGTATTTT
TRBJ2-2 | . | TRBV30 | TRBD2 | CACGLVDPGELFF | TGTGCCTGCGGACTAGTTGACCCCGGGGAGCTGTTTTTT
TRBJ2-1 | . | TRBV5-6 | . | CASSTGRDEQFF | TGTGCCAGCAGCACCGGTCGGGATGAGCAGTTCTTC
TRBJ1-1 | . | TRBV10-1 | . | CASRLTENTEAFF | TGCGCCAGCCGCCTCACAGAAAACACTGAAGCTTTCTTT
TRBJ1-2 | . | TRBV29-1 | . | CSTRGREGYGYTF | TGCAGTACTCGGGGCAGGGAGGGGTATGGCTACACCTTC
TRBJ1-1 | . | TRBV30 | TRBD1 | CAWSVGTATHTEAFF | TGTGCCTGGAGTGTTGGGACAGCTACTCACACTGAAGCTTTCTTT
TRBJ1-1 | . | TRBV6-6 | TRBD1 | CASSNRPGQPEAFF | TGTGCCAGCAGTAATCGACCGGGACAGCCTGAAGCTTTCTTT
TRBJ2-3 | . | TRBV15 | . | CATSRVPLRDTQYF | TGTGCCACCAGCAGAGTTCCCCTACGGGATACGCAGTATTTT
TRBJ2-1 | . | TRBV6-5 | TRBD2 | CASSLSGMSNEQFF | TGTGCCAGCAGTCTTAGCGGGATGTCCAATGAGCAGTTCTTC
TRBJ2-7 | . | TRBV6-4 | TRBD1 | CASSDVDLRDRVYEQYF | TGTGCCAGCAGTGACGTCGATCTTCGGGACAGGGTCTACGAGCAGTACTTC
TRBJ1-1 | . | TRBV13 | . | CASSRGQGRFF | TGTGCCAGCAGCCGAGGGCAGGGGCGTTTCTTT
TRBJ2-2 | . | TRBV7-8 | TRBD2 | CASSTRTSSTGELFF | TGTGCCAGCAGCACCCGGACTAGCAGCACCGGGGAGCTGTTTTTT
TRBJ2-7 | once | TRBV7-9 | . | CASSISQGSDEQYF | TGTGCCAGCAGCATATCCCAGGGATCCGACGAGCAGTACTTC
TRBJ1-5 | few | TRBV19 | . | CASSTHSGNQPQHF | TGTGCCAGTAGTACCCACTCGGGGAATCAGCCCCAGCATTTT
TRBJ2-1 | . | TRBV10-1 | TRBD2 | CASSDARGASNEQFF | TGCGCCAGCAGTGATGCGCGGGGGGCTTCTAATGAGCAGTTCTTC
TRBJ2-7 | . | TRBV19 | . | CASSSSPGISSYEQYF | TGTGCCAGTAGTTCATCACCCGGGATTAGCTCCTACGAGCAGTACTTC
TRBJ2-7 | . | TRBV19 | . | CASGPPYEQYF | TGTGCCTCAGGTCCGCCTTACGAGCAGTACTTC